A single sample is the source of the 9 T cell receptor beta chains below, sequenced in a study of blood T cell repertoires in COVID-19. Clones were read by immunoSEQ multiplex PCR, and TCRdb kept only the in-frame ones, dropping some. Among about 370,000 clones listed, more than 80% were seen once. Sequencing input: PBMCs or T cells enriched from blood (not recorded which). These receptors came from a man aged 18 to 29 who had recovered from COVID-19.

This chain uses TRBV5-1 with TRBJ2-1; 12 positions agree with TRBD2. Losses at the gene ends were 5 bases for V and 8 bases for J; bases not matched to a gene: 11. The V gene's germline CDR1 is SGHRS and CDR2 YFSETQ. This CDR3 comprises 16 residues. Here the CDR3 reads CASSLGWTSGKDEQFF. Written as DNA, the CDR3 is TGCGCCAGCAGTCTGGGGTGGACTAGCGGGAAGGATGAGCAGTTCTTC. Full variable domain (missing parts from reference TRBV5-1 and TRBJ2-1): KAGVTQTPRYLIKTRGQQVTLSCSPISGHRSVSWYQQTPGQGLQFLFEYFSETQRNKGNFPGRFSGRQFSNSRSEMNVSTLELGDSALYLCASSLGWTSGKDEQFFGPGTRLTVL.

The genes are TRBV7-6 and TRBJ2-7; D gene unclear. The CDR3 has 13 amino acids. Germline V gene sequence: CDR1 SGHVS, CDR2 FNYEAQ. The germline V and J ends were trimmed by 2 bases and 0 bases, with 5 bases remaining between them. The CDR3 loop reads CASSLSGSYEQYF. CDR3 DNA sequence: TGTGCCAGCAGCTTATCGGGCTCCTACGAGCAGTACTTC.

The chain carries TRBV7-8 and TRBJ1-1; D is possibly TRBD1 (5 bases). The CDR3 is made up of 16 amino acids. From germline, CDR1 is SGHVS and CDR2 FQNEAQ. V was pared by 1 base and J by 1 base, with 13 bases between. The CDR3: CASSLGGGQRNTEAFF. CDR3 DNA sequence: TGTGCCAGCAGCTTAGGGGGCGGACAAAGGAACACTGAAGCTTTCTTT.

The sample holds one count of this clone. The rearrangement links TRBV27 to TRBJ1-1; a possible D gene is TRBD1 (5 bases). The CDR3 has 14 residues. The V gene lost 5 bases and the J gene lost 5 bases, with 15 bases spanning the gap. CDR1 MNHEY and CDR2 SMNVEV come from the germline V gene (reference sequence). The CDR3 nucleotides are TGTGCCAGCAGTCAGGCCGGGGGAGAGACTGAAGCTTTCTTT. Translating it yields CASSQAGGETEAFF.

This clone was picked up one time. DNA for the CDR3: TGTGCCAGTAGTACCCGGGGGACCGGGGAGCTGTTTTTT. Protein sequence: CASSTRGTGELFF. This chain uses TRBV19 with TRBJ2-2, with a possible D match to TRBD2 (6 bases). This CDR3 has 13 residues. Trimming shortened V by 4 bases and J by 5 bases, and 8 bases separated the two germline ends. In germline, CDR1 is LNHDA, CDR2 SQIVND (reference sequence).

This chain joins TRBV7-2 and TRBJ2-7; 11 bases align to TRBD2. CDR1 and CDR2 from the germline V gene are SGHTA and FQGNSA. The junction had 11 bases not matched to a gene; V was cut back by 6 bases and J by 4 bases. This CDR3 region has 16 residues. As DNA, the CDR3 is TGTGCCAGCAGTCTAGGGGCTAGCGGGAGGTATTACGAGCAGTACTTC. Residues: CASSLGASGRYYEQYF.

The chain couples TRBV18 to TRBJ1-5, with D possibly TRBD1 on 5 matching bases. V gave up 3 bases and J gave up 7 bases, with 10 bases separating them. Germline V gene lookup returns CDR1 KGHSH and CDR2 LQKENI. This CDR3 is built from 13 residues. CDR3 amino acids: CASSPGTRQPQHF. Here the CDR3 DNA reads TGTGCCAGCTCACCCGGGACTCGGCAGCCCCAGCATTTT.

CDR3 loop: CASSLSGQGYGTEAFF. The CDR3 bases are TGTGCCAGCAGTTTATCGGGACAGGGATACGGAACTGAAGCTTTCTTT. V gene TRBV27 combines with J gene TRBJ1-1; TRBD1 matches at 9 bases. The V gene end was trimmed by 0 bases and the J gene end by 5 bases; junction bases not matched to a gene: 7. The V gene's germline CDR1 is MNHEY and CDR2 SMNVEV (reference sequence). This CDR3 has 16 residues.

The gene calls are TRBV4-3 and TRBJ1-6, with 9 nucleotides matching TRBD1. The CDR3 contains 15 residues. Germline CDR1 is LGHNA and CDR2 is YSLEER. V was clipped by 1 base and J by 10 bases; unmatched bases: 5. The DNA of the CDR3 is TGCGCCAGCAGCCAAGTAGGGACAGGGTACTCACCCCTCCACTTT. Translation gives CASSQVGTGYSPLHF.